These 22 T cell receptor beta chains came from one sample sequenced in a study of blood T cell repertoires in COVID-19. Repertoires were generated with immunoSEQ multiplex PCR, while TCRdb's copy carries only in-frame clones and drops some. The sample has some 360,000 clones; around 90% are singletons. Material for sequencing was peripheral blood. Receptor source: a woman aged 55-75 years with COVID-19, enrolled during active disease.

The CDR3, as DNA: TGTGCCAGTACCTCCAGGGGACAGATCTATAGCAATCAGCCCCAGCATTTT. Its translation: CASTSRGQIYSNQPQHF. This chain links TRBV19 with TRBJ1-5; 7 nucleotides line up with TRBD1. CDR1 is LNHDA, CDR2 SQIVND, per germline (reference sequence). The CDR3 has 17 residues. The ends lost 7 bases at V and 0 bases at J; junction bases unmatched: 12.

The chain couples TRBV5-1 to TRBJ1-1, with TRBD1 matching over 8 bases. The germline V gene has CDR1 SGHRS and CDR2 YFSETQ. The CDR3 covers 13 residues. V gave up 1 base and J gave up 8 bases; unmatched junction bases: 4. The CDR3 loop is CASSLSGDREAFF. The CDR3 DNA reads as TGCGCCAGCAGCTTGTCAGGGGACAGGGAAGCTTTCTTT.

In DNA, the CDR3 is TGTGCCAGCAGCTTATCCGGCGGAGGGAAGTACATGAACACTGAAGCTTTCTTT. Protein product: CASSLSGGGKYMNTEAFF. This chain uses TRBV7-8 with TRBJ1-1; D not resolved. In germline, CDR1 is SGHVS, CDR2 FQNEAQ. The CDR3 consists of 18 residues. Trimming took off 2 bases at V and 0 bases at J, with 19 bases between the two ends.

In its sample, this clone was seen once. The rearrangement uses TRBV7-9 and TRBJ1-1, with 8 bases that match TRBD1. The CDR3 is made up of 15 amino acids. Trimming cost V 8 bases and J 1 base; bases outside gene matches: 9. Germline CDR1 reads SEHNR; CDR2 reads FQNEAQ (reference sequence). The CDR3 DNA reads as TGTGCCAGCCACAAGGGGCAGGGGGCGAACACTGAAGCTTTCTTT. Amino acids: CASHKGQGANTEAFF.

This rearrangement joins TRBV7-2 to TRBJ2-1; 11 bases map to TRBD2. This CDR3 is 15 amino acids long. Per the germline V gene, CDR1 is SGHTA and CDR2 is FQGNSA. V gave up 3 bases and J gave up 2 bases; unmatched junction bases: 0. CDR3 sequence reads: CASSLGLAAYNEQFF. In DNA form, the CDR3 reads TGTGCCAGCAGCTTGGGACTAGCGGCCTACAATGAGCAGTTCTTC.

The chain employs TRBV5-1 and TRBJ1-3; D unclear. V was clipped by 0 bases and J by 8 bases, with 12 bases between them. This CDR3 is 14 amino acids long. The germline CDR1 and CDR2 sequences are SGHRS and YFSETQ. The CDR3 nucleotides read TGCGCCAGCAGCTTGGGGCAGGAAACAGACACCATATATTTT. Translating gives CASSLGQETDTIYF.

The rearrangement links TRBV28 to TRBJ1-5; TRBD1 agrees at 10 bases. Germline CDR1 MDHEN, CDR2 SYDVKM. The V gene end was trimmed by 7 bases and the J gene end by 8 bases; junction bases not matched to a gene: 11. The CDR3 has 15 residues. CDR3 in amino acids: CASIPGTGVEKPQHF. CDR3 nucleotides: TGTGCCAGCATTCCCGGGACAGGGGTGGAGAAGCCCCAGCATTTT. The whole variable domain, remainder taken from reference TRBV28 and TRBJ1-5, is DVKVTQSSRYLVKRTGEKVFLECVQDMDHENMFWYRQDPGLGLRLIYFSYDVKMKEKGDIPEGYSVSREKKERFSLILESASTNQTSMYLCASIPGTGVEKPQHFGDGTRLSIL.

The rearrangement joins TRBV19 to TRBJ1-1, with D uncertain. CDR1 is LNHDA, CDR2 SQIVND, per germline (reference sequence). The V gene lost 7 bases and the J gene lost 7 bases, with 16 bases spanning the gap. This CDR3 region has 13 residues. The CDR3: CASTKRNGGEAFF. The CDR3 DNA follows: TGTGCCAGTACCAAACGGAACGGAGGTGAAGCTTTCTTT.

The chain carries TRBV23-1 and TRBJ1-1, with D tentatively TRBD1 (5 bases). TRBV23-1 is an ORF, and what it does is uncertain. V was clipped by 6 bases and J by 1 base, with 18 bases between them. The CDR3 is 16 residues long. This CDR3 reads CASSGDCGGGNTEAFF. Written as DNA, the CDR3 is TGCGCCAGCAGCGGTGACTGTGGGGGGGGGAACACTGAAGCTTTCTTT.

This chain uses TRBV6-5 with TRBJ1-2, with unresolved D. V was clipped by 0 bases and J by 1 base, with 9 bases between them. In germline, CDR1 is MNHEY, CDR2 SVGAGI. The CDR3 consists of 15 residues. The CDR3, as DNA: TGTGCCAGCAGTTACTCCCGCACTGGTAACTATGGCTACACCTTC. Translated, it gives CASSYSRTGNYGYTF.

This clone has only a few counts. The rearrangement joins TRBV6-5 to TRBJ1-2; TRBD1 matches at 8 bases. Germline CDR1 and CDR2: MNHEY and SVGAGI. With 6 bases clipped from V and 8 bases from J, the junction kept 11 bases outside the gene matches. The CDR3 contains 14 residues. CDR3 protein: CASRTSDRVLGYTF. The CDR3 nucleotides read TGTGCCAGCAGGACCTCGGACAGGGTGCTGGGCTACACCTTC.

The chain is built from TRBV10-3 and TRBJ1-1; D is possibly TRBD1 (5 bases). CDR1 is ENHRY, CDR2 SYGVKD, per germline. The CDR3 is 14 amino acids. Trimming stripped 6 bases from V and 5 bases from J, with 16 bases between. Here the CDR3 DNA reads TGTGCCATCAGCAGGGCCCCGGATCCGACTGAAGCTTTCTTT. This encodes CAISRAPDPTEAFF.

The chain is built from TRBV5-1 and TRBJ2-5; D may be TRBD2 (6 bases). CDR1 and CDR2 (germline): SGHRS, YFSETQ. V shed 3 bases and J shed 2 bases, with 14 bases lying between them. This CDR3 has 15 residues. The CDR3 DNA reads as TGCGCCAGCAGCTCCGTCTGGCGGGGACAAGAGACCCAGTACTTC. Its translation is CASSSVWRGQETQYF.

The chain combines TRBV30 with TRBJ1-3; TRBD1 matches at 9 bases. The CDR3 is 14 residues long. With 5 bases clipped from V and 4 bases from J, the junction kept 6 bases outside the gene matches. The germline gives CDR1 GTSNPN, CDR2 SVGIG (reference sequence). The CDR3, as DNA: TGTGCCTGGCAAACAGGGGGCCTCGGAAACACCATATATTTT. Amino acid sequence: CAWQTGGLGNTIYF.

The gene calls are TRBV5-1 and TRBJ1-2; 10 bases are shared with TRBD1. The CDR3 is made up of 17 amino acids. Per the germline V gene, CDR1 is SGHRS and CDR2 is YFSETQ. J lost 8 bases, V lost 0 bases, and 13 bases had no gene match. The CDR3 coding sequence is TGCGCCAGCAGCTTGGGTGGGACAGGGGCGACCGGACGGGGCTACACCTTC. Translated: CASSLGGTGATGRGYTF.

CDR3 in DNA: TGTGCCAGCAGCATTCCCGGGACAGGGAGTGGCTACACCTTC. It encodes CASSIPGTGSGYTF. The V call is TRBV5-4, the J call TRBJ1-2; 9 bases map to TRBD1. Unmatched junction bases numbered 8, after V lost 4 bases and J lost 7 bases. Germline lookup yields CDR1 SGHNT and CDR2 YYREEE (reference sequence). The CDR3 contains 14 residues.

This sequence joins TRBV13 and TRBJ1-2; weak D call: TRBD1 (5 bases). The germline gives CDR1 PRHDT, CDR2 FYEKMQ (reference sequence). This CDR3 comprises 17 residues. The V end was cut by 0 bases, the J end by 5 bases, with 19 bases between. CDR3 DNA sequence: TGTGCCAGCAGCTTAGGCGTGGGGGTGTGGCGGGAATATGGCTACACCTTC. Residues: CASSLGVGVWREYGYTF.

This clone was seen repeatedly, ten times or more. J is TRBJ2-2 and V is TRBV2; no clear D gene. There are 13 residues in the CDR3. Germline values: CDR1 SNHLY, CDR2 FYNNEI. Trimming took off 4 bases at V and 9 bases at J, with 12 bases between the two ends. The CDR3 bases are TGTGCCAGCAGTGGAGGTCCAACCAGGGAGCTGTTTTTT. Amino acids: CASSGGPTRELFF.

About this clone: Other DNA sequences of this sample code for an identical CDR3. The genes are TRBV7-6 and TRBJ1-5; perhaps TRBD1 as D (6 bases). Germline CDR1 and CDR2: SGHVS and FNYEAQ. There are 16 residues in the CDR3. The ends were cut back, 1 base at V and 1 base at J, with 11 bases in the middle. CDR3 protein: CASSLGGRGSNQPQHF. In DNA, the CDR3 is TGTGCCAGCAGCTTAGGGGGGCGAGGGAGCAATCAGCCCCAGCATTTT. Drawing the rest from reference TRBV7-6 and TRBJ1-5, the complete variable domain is GAGVSQSPRYKVTKRGQDVALRCDPISGHVSLYWYRQALGQGPEFLTYFNYEAQQDKSGLPNDRFSAERPEGSISTLTIQRTEQRDSAMYRCASSLGGRGSNQPQHFGDGTRLSIL.

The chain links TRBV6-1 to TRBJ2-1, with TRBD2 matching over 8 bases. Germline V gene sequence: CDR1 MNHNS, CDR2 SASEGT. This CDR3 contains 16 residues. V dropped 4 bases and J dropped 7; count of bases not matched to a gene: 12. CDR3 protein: CASSASGTSKLNEQFF. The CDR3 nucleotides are TGTGCCAGCAGTGCCTCCGGGACTAGTAAATTGAATGAGCAGTTCTTC.

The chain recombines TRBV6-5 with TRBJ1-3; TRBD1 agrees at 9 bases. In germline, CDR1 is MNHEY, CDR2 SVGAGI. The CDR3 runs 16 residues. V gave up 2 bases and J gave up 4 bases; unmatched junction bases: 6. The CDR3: CASSYTLQGAGNTIYF. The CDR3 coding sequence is TGTGCCAGCAGTTACACCCTACAGGGGGCAGGAAACACCATATATTTT.

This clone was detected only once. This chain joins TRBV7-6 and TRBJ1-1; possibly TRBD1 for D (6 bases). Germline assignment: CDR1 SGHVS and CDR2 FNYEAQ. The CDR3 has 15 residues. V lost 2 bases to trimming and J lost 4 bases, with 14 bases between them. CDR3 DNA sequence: TGTGCCAGCAGCTTAAGCGCCACAGGGTTCACTGAAGCTTTCTTT. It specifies CASSLSATGFTEAFF.